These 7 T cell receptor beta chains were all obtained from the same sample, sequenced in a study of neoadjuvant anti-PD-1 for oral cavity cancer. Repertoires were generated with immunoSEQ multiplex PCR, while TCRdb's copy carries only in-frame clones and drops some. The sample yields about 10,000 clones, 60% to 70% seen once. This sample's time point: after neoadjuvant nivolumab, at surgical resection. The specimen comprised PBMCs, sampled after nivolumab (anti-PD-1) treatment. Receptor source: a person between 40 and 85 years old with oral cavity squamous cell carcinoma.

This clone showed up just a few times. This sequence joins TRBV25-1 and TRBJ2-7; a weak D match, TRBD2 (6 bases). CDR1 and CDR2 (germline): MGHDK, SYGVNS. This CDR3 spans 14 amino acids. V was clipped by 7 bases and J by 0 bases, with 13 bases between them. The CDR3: CASKAFGSSYEQYF. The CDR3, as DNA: TGTGCCAGCAAGGCTTTCGGGAGCTCCTACGAGCAGTACTTC.

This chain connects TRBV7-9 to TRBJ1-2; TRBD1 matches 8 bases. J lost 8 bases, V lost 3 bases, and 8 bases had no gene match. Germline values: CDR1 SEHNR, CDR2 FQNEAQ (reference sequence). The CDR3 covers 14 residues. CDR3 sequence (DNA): TGTGCCAGCAGCTTGGGGGGACAGGCGGAGGGCTACACCTTC. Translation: CASSLGGQAEGYTF.

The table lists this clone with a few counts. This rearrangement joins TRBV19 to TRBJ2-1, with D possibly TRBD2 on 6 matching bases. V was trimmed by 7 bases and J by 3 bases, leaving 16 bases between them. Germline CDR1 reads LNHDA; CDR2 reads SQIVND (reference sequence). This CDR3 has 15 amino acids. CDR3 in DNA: TGTGCCAGTACCATGCGTCTAGCGAACTACAATGAGCAGTTCTTC. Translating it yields CASTMRLANYNEQFF.

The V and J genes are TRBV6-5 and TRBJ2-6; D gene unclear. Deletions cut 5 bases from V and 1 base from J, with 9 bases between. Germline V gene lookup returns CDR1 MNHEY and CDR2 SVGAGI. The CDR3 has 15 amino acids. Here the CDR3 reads CASSRMPSGANVLTF. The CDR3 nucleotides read TGTGCCAGCAGTCGAATGCCTTCTGGGGCCAACGTCCTGACTTTC.

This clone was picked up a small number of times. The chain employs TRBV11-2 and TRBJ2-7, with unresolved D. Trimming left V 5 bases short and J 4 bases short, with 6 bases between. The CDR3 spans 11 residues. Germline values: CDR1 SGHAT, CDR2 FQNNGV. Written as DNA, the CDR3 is TGTGCCAGCAGCCAGGAATACGAGCAGTACTTC. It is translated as CASSQEYEQYF.

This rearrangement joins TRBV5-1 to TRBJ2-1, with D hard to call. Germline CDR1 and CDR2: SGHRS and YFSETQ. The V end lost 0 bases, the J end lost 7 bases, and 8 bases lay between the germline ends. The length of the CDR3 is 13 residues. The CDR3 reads CASSLESPNEQFF. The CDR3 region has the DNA TGCGCCAGCAGCTTGGAGTCCCCTAATGAGCAGTTCTTC.

The DNA for the CDR3 is TGTGCCAGCAGATTACCAACCGGGACAGTCCTCCACTTT. Its translation is CASRLPTGTVLHF. The V and J genes are TRBV7-8 and TRBJ1-6; 7 bases match TRBD1. Germline assignment: CDR1 SGHVS and CDR2 FQNEAQ. The trim removed 6 bases at V and 15 bases at J, leaving 11 bases unmatched. CDR3 length: 13 amino acids.